These 2 T cell receptor beta chains share one sample of origin, sequenced in a study of graft-versus-host responses after intestinal transplantation. Clones were read by immunoSEQ multiplex PCR, and TCRdb kept only the in-frame ones, dropping some. The sample holds under 95,000 clones, roughly 90% seen once. These receptors' targets are unknown. This specimen was unstimulated CD8+ T cells sorted from spleen or lymph node cells, taken before intestinal transplant. All receptors come from a human donor who received an intestinal transplant.

This clone showed up just once. The rearrangement uses TRBV6-5 and TRBJ1-2; 10 nucleotides align to TRBD1. CDR3 size: 15 residues. J lost 6 bases, V lost 7 bases, and 11 bases had no gene match. Germline V gene sequence: CDR1 MNHEY, CDR2 SVGAGI. The CDR3: CASTPRDRGFDGYTF. Written as DNA, the CDR3 is TGTGCCAGCACCCCCAGGGACAGGGGATTTGATGGCTACACCTTC.

The chain joins TRBV10-3 to TRBJ2-7; the match to TRBD2 covers 7 bases. Germline CDR1 is ENHRY and CDR2 is SYGVKD. CDR3 length: 13 amino acids. The ends lost 6 bases at V and 3 bases at J; junction bases unmatched: 5. CDR3 nucleotides: TGTGCCATCAGGAGCGGGAAGGACTACGAGCAGTACTTC. Its protein product is CAIRSGKDYEQYF.